The 6 T cell receptor beta chains listed next were all sequenced from one sample in a study of post-analysis software for immune sequencing data. Broader study findings: In patients, TRBV5-6, TRBV5-1 and TRBV20-1 belonged to five TRBV segments found more frequently than in controls.

Libraries were made from TCR beta cDNA, and they carried unique molecular identifiers. TCRdb re-called the PCR reads through MiXCR, storing one row per CDR3 protein. Among roughly 700,000 distinct CDR3 sequences listed, 30% were seen once. These TCRs are of unknown antigen specificity. The sample consisted of blood. These receptor sequences come from a girl under 18 with multiple sclerosis.

This clonotype was observed a few times. The chain has TRBV10-1 and TRBJ2-5; TRBD2 might be the D (6 bases). Germline V gene lookup returns CDR1 WNHNN and CDR2 SYGVQD (reference sequence). Between the trimmed V and J ends, which lost 1 base and 4 bases, there was a span of 22 bases. CDR3 size: 18 residues. CDR3: CASSEFSLGGIPPETQYF. DNA for the CDR3: TGCGCCAGCAGTGAGTTTTCGCTCGGCGGGATCCCCCCAGAGACCCAGTACTTC.

This clonotype was picked up a small number of times. V and J are TRBV4-1 and TRBJ2-3; no reliable D call. Germline CDR1 and CDR2: MGHRA and YSYEKL. The V and J ends lost 6 bases and 7 bases respectively, with 17 bases between them. The CDR3 runs 14 residues. CDR3 in amino acids: CASSLDPGSHTQYF. DNA for the CDR3: TGCGCCAGCAGTCTTGACCCCGGGTCCCATACGCAGTATTTT.

The rearrangement links TRBV4-3 to TRBJ2-3; perhaps TRBD2 as D (6 bases). CDR3 length: 16 amino acids. Trimming pared 1 base from V and 4 bases from J, leaving 15 bases between. Germline V gives CDR1 LGHNA, CDR2 YSLEER. The CDR3 DNA is TGCGCCAGCAGCCAAGGAGCGGGCGGACACGCAGATACGCAGTATTTT. Amino acid sequence: CASSQGAGGHADTQYF.

The chain combines TRBV29-1 with TRBJ2-1; possibly TRBD1 or TRBD2 for D (5 bases each). From germline, CDR1 is SQVTM and CDR2 ANQGSEA. This CDR3 is built from 14 residues. The V end lost 2 bases, the J end lost 7 bases, and 15 bases lay between the germline ends. CDR3 coding DNA: TGCAGCGTTGAATTCGCCGGTGGGGGAAATGAGCAGTTCTTC. This codes for CSVEFAGGGNEQFF.

The J gene is TRBJ2-5, the V gene TRBV28, with D unresolved. There are 14 residues in the CDR3. Germline values: CDR1 MDHEN, CDR2 SYDVKM. V was trimmed by 6 bases and J by 2 bases, leaving 13 bases between them. In DNA, the CDR3 is TGTGCCAGCAGCCATAAGGGTCTTCAAGAGACCCAGTACTTC. Residues: CASSHKGLQETQYF. Full variable domain (missing parts from reference TRBV28 and TRBJ2-5): DVKVTQSSRYLVKRTGEKVFLECVQDMDHENMFWYRQDPGLGLRLIYFSYDVKMKEKGDIPEGYSVSREKKERFSLILESASTNQTSMYLCASSHKGLQETQYFGPGTRLLVL.

The chain employs TRBV3-1 and TRBJ1-2, with D uncertain. The CDR3 extends over 13 amino acids. V was shortened by 3 bases and J by 3 bases, with 8 bases between the two germline ends. CDR1 and CDR2 (germline): LGHDT, YNNKEL (reference sequence). The CDR3 reads CASSHVPDYGYTF. The CDR3 DNA follows: TGTGCCAGCAGCCATGTCCCGGACTATGGCTACACCTTC.